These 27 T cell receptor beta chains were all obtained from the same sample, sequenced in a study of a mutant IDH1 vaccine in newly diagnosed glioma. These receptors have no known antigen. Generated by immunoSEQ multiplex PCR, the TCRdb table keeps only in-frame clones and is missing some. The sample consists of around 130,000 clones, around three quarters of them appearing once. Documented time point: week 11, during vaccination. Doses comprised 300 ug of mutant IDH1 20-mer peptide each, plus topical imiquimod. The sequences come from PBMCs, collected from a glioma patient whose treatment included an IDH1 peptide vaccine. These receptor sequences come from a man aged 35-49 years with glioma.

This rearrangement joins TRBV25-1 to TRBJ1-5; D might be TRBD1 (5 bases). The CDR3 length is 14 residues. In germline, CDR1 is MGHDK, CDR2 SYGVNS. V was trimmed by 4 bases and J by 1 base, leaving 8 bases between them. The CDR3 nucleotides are TGTGCCAGCAGTGTAGGGGCAAGCAATCAGCCCCAGCATTTT. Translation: CASSVGASNQPQHF.

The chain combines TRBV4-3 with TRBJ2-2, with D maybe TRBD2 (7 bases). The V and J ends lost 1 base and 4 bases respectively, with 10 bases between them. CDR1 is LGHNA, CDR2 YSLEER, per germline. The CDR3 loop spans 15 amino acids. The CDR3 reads CASSQVGGRTGELFF. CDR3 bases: TGCGCCAGCAGCCAAGTCGGGGGGCGCACCGGGGAGCTGTTTTTT.

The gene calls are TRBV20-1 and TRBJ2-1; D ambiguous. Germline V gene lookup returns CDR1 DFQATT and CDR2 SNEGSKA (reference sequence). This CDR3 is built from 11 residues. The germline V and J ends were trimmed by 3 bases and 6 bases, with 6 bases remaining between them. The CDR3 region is CSARSPNEQFF. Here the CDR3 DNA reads TGCAGTGCTAGGAGTCCCAATGAGCAGTTCTTC.

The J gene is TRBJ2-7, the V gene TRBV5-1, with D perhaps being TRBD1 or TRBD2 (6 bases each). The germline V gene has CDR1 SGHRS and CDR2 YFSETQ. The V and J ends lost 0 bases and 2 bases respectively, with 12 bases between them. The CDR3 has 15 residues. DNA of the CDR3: TGCGCCAGCAGCTTGGAGGTAGGGGGGACCTACGAGCAGTACTTC. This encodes CASSLEVGGTYEQYF.

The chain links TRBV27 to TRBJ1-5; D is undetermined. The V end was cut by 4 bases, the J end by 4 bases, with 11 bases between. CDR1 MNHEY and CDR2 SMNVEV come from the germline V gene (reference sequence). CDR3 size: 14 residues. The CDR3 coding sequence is TGTGCCAGCAGTTCCAGCGTACGGAATCAGCCCCAGCATTTT. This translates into CASSSSVRNQPQHF.

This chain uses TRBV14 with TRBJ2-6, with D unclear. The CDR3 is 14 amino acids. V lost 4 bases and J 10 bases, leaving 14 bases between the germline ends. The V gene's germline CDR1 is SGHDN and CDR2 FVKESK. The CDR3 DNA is TGTGCCAGCAGCCCTCTCAGAGATTATAACGTCCTGACTTTC. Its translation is CASSPLRDYNVLTF. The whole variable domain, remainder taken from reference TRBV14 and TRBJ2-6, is EAGVTQFPSHSVIEKGQTVTLRCDPISGHDNLYWYRRVMGKEIKFLLHFVKESKQDESGMPNNRFLAERTGGTYSTLKVQPAELEDSGVYFCASSPLRDYNVLTFGAGSRLTVL.

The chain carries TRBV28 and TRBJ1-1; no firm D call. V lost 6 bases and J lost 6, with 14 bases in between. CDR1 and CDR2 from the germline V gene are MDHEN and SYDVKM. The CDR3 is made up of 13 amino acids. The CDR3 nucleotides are TGTGCCAGCAGGGCGAGGGCATGGGCTGAAGCTTTCTTT. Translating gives CASRARAWAEAFF.

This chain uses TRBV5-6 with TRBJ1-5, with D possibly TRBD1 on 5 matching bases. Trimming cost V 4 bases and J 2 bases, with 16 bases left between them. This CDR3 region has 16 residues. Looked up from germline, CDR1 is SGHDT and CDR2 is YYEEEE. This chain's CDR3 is CASSEGLQARNQPQHF. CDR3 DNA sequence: TGTGCCAGCAGCGAGGGGCTGCAGGCACGCAATCAGCCCCAGCATTTT.

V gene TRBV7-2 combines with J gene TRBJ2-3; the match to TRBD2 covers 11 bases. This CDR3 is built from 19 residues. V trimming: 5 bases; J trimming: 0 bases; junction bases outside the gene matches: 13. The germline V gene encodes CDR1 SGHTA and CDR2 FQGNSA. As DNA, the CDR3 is TGTGCCAGCAGCCAAGGGGAGGCTAGCGGGAGGTTGAGCACAGATACGCAGTATTTT. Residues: CASSQGEASGRLSTDTQYF. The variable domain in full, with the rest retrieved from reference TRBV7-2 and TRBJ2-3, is GAGVSQSPSNKVTEKGKDVELRCDPISGHTALYWYRQSLGQGLEFLIYFQGNSAPDKSGLPSDRFSAERTGGSVSTLTIQRTQQEDSAVYLCASSQGEASGRLSTDTQYFGPGTRLTVL.

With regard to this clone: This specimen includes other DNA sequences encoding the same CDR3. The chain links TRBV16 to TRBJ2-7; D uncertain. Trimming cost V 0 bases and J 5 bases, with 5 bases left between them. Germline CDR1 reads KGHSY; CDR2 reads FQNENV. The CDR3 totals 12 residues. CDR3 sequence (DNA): TGTGCCAGCAGCCAATCCACCCACGAGCAGTACTTC. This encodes CASSQSTHEQYF.

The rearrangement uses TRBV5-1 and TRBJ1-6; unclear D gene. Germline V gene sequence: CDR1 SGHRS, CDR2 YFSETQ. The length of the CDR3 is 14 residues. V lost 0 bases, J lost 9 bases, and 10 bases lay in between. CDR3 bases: TGCGCCAGCAGCTTGGACATGGTGGCTTCACCCCTCCACTTT. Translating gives CASSLDMVASPLHF.

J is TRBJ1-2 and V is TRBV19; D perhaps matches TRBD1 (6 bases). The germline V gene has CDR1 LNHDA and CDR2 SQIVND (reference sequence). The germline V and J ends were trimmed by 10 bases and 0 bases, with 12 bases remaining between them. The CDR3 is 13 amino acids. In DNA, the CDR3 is TGTGCCACCGGTCGGACAGCTAACTATGGCTACACCTTC. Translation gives CATGRTANYGYTF.

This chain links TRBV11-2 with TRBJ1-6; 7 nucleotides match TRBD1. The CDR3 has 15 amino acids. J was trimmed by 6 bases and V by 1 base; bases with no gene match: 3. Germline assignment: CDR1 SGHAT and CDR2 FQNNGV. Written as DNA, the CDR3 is TGTGCCAGCAGCTTAGGACAGGGAGGTAATTCACCCCTCCACTTT. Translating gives CASSLGQGGNSPLHF.

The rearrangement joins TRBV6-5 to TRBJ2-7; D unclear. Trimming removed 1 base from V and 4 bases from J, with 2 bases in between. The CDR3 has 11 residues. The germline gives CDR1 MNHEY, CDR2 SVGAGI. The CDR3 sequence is CASSYLYEQYF. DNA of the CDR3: TGTGCCAGCAGTTACTTATACGAGCAGTACTTC.

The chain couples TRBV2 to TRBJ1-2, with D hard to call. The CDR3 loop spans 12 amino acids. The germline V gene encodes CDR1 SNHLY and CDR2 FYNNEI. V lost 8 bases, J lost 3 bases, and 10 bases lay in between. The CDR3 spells CASRYSDYGYTF. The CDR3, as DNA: TGTGCCAGCCGATATTCAGACTATGGCTACACCTTC.

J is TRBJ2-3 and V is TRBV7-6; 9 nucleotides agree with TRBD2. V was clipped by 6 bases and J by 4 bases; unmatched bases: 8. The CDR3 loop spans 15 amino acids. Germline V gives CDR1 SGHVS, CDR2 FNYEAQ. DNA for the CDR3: TGTGCCAGCAGTCCCACTAGCGGGTACGCAGATACGCAGTATTTT. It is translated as CASSPTSGYADTQYF. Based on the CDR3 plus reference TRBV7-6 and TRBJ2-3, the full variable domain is GAGVSQSPRYKVTKRGQDVALRCDPISGHVSLYWYRQALGQGPEFLTYFNYEAQQDKSGLPNDRFSAERPEGSISTLTIQRTEQRDSAMYRCASSPTSGYADTQYFGPGTRLTVL.

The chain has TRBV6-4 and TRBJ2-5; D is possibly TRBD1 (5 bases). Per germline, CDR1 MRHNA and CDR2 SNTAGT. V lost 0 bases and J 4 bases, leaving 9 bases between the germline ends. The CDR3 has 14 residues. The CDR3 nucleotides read TGTGCCAGCAGTGACTCACCAGGGTCAGAGACCCAGTACTTC. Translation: CASSDSPGSETQYF.

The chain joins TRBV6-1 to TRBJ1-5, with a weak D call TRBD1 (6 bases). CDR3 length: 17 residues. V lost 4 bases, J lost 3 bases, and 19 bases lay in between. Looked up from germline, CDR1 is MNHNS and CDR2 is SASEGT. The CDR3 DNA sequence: TGTGCCAGCAGTGGTACCCCTACAGGGAGGGACAATCAGCCCCAGCATTTT. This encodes CASSGTPTGRDNQPQHF.

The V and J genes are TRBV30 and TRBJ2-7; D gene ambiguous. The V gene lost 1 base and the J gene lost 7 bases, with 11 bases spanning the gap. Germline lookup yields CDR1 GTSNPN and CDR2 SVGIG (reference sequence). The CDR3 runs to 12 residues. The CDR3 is CAWSAKRAEQYF. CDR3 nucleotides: TGTGCCTGGAGTGCTAAAAGGGCTGAGCAGTACTTC.

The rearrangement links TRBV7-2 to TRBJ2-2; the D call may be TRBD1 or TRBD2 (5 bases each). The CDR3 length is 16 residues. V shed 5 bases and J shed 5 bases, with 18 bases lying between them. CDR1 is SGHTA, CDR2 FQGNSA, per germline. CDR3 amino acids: CASSPSGDLRTGELFF. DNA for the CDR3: TGTGCCAGCAGCCCATCCGGGGACCTTCGTACCGGGGAGCTGTTTTTT.

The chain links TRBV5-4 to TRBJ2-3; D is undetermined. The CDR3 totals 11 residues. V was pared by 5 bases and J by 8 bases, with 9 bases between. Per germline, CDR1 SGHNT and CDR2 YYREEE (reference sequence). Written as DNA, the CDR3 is TGTGCCAGCAGTACCGGCTCTACGCAGTATTTT. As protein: CASSTGSTQYF.

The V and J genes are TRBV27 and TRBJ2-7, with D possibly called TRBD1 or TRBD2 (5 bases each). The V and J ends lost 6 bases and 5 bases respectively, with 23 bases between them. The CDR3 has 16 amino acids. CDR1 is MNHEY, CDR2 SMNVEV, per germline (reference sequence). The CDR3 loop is CASSPLGVSSVDEQYF. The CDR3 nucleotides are TGTGCCAGCAGCCCCCTGGGGGTTTCGTCCGTTGACGAGCAGTACTTC.

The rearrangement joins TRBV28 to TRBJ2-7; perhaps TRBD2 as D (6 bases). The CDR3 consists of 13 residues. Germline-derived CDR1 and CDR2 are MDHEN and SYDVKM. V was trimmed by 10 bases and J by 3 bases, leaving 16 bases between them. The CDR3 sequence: CATTGGIGYEQYF. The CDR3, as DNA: TGTGCCACCACTGGCGGGATAGGCTACGAGCAGTACTTC.

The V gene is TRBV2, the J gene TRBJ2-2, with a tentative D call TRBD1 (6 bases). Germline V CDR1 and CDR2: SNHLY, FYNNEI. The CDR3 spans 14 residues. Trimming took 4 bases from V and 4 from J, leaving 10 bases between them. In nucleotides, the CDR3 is TGTGCCAGCAGTGCGGGACAAGCCACCGGGGAGCTGTTTTTT. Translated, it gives CASSAGQATGELFF.

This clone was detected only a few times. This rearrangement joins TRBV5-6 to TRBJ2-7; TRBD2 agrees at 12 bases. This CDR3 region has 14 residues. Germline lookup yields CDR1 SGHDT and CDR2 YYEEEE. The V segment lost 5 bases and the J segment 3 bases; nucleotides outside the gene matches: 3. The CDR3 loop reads CASRLGLAGYEQYF. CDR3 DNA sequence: TGTGCCAGCAGGCTGGGACTAGCGGGCTACGAGCAGTACTTC.

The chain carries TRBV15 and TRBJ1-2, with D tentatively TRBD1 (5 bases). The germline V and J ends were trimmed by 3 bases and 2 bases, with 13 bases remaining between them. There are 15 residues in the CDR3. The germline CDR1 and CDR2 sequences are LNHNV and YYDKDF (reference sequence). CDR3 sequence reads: CATSRGRGGNYGYTF. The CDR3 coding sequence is TGTGCCACCAGCAGGGGAAGGGGTGGGAACTATGGCTACACCTTC.

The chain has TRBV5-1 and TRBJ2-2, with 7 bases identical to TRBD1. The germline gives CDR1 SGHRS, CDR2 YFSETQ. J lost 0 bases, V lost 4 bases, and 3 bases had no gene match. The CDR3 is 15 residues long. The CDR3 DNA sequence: TGCGCCAGCAGCCCCGACAGGGCGAACACCGGGGAGCTGTTTTTT. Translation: CASSPDRANTGELFF.